This T cell receptor (beta chain) was identified during a study of T cell changes during pregnancy in multiple sclerosis. Germline CDR1 and CDR2: LNHNV and YYDKDF (reference sequence). Trimming took off 0 bases at V and 9 bases at J, with 12 bases between the two ends. The CDR3 totals 14 residues. Data came from immunoSEQ multiplex PCR; TCRdb stores just in-frame clones and leaves some out. The sample has roughly 50,000 clones, roughly 90% seen once; the top ten hold 0.39%. Sequences were derived from CD4+ T cells from peripheral blood mononuclear cells, sampled after pregnancy. The TCR comes from a female donor with multiple sclerosis, enrolled in a pregnancy study. V gene TRBV15 combines with J gene TRBJ1-5; D gene unclear. This CDR3 reads CATSRDRLGGPQHF. The CDR3 nucleotides are TGTGCCACCAGCAGAGACAGGCTTGGTGGGCCCCAGCATTTT.